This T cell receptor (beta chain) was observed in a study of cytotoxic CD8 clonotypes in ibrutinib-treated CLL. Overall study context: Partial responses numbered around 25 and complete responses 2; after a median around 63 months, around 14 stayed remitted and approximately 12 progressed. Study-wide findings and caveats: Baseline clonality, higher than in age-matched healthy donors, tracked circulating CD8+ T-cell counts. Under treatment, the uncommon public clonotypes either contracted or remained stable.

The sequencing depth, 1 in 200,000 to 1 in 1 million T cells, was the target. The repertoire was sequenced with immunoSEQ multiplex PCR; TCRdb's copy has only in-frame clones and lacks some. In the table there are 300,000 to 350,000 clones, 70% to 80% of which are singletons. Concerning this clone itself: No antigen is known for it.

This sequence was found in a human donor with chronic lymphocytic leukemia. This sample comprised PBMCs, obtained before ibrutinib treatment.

The CDR3 DNA reads as TGTGCCAGCAGTTCGAACAGGGGGAACACTGAAGCTTTCTTT. This encodes CASSSNRGNTEAFF. The chain combines TRBV13 with TRBJ1-1, with 7 bases lining up with TRBD1. Germline loops: CDR1 PRHDT, CDR2 FYEKMQ (reference sequence). The length of the CDR3 is 14 residues. V was pared by 6 bases and J by 1 base, with 5 bases of the junction left unmatched.